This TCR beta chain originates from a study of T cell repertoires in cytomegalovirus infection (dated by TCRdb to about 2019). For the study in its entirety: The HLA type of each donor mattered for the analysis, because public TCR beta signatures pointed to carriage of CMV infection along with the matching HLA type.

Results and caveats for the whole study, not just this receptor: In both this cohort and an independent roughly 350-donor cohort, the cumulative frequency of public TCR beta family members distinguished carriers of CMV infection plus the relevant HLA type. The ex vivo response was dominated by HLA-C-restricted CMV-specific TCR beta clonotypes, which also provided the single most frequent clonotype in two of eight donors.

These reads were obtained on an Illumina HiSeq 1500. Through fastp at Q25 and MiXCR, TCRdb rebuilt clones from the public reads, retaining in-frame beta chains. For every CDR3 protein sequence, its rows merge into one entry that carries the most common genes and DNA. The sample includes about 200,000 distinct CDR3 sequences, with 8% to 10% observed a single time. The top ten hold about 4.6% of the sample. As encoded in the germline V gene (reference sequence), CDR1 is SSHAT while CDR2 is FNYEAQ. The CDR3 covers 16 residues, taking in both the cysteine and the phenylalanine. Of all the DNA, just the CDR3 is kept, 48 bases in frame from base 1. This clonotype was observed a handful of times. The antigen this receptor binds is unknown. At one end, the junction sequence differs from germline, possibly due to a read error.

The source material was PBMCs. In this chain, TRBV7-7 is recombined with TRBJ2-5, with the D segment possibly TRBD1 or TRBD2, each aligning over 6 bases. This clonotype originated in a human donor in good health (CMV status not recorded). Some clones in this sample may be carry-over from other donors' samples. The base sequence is TGTGCTAGCAGCTTAGCACGGGGGACACACCAAGAGACCCAGTACTTC. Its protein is CASSLARGTHQETQYF.